This passage covers 32 T cell receptor beta chains from one sample sequenced in a study of breast tumors, draining lymph nodes, adjacent tissues. Axillary draining lymph nodes of breast cancer patients supplied the node samples. TCRdb re-called the multiplex PCR reads with MiXCR, one entry per CDR3 protein. The sample consists of 85,000 to 130,000 distinct CDR3 sequences, 21% of them appearing once. Sequencing input: axillary lymph node tissue. Every receptor here comes from a female donor with breast cancer. Some clones in this sample may be carry-over from other donors' samples.

In this sample, this clonotype turned up many times. The rearrangement links TRBV5-6 to TRBJ1-6; D not resolved. This CDR3 is 14 amino acids long. V was trimmed by 0 bases and J by 7 bases, leaving 8 bases between them. Looked up from germline, CDR1 is SGHDT and CDR2 is YYEEEE. CDR3 coding DNA: TGTGCCAGCAGCTTGGGGACCCACAATTCACCCCTCCACTTT. Residues: CASSLGTHNSPLHF. Supplemented by reference TRBV5-6 and TRBJ1-6, the full variable domain reads DAGVTQSPTHLIKTRGQQVTLRCSPKSGHDTVSWYQQALGQGPQFIFQYYEEEERQRGNFPDRFSGHQFPNYSSELNVNALLLGDSALYLCASSLGTHNSPLHFGNGTRLTVT.

As to this clonotype: This may be a read error: a much more frequent sequence differs by one nucleotide. CDR3 sequence reads: CASTLGGEQYF. In DNA, the CDR3 is TGTGCCAGCACCCTAGGGGGCGAGCAGTACTTC. The chain is built from TRBV12-3 or TRBV12-4 and TRBJ2-7; perhaps TRBD1 as D (6 bases). The CDR3 runs to 11 residues. V was cut by 7 bases and J by 6 bases, with 10 bases left in between.

This clonotype has at least ten counts. The V call is TRBV4-1, the J call TRBJ1-5; D is possibly TRBD1 (5 bases). The CDR3 extends over 15 amino acids. The V and J ends lost 6 bases and 2 bases respectively, with 14 bases between them. Germline lookup yields CDR1 MGHRA and CDR2 YSYEKL. CDR3 bases: TGCGCCAGCAGTGAGGGACTCCCGGGCAATCAGCCCCAGCATTTT. Protein sequence: CASSEGLPGNQPQHF.

Comments on this clonotype: This may come from a read error, since a much larger clone is one base off. The V call is TRBV5-4, the J call TRBJ2-1, with D tentatively TRBD2 (5 bases). The germline V gene has CDR1 SGHNT and CDR2 YYREEE (reference sequence). The CDR3 contains 14 residues. CDR3 protein: CASSLWSGYNERFF. The CDR3 DNA sequence: TGTGCCAGCAGCTTGTGGAGCGGCTACAATGAGCGGTTCTTC.

This clonotype appeared a few times. This may stem from a read error, because a much larger clone lies one nucleotide away. The chain uses TRBV2 and TRBJ2-1; no definite D call. The V gene's germline CDR1 is SNHLY and CDR2 FYNNEI. CDR3 length: 13 residues. The CDR3 DNA sequence: TGTGCCAGCGGTGATATTGTAGGTTCGGAGCAGTTCTTC. As protein: CASGDIVGSEQFF.

This clonotype appeared many times. V usage is TRBV29-1 and J usage is TRBJ2-5; D remains unclear. Per germline, CDR1 SQVTM and CDR2 ANQGSEA. The V gene lost 4 bases and the J gene lost 5 bases, with 11 bases spanning the gap. CDR3 length: 12 residues. The CDR3, as DNA: TGCAGCGTTGTACCAAGGGCGGAGACCCAGTACTTC. Translation: CSVVPRAETQYF.

This clonotype was observed a handful of times. J is TRBJ2-1 and V is TRBV5-4; 12 positions agree with TRBD2. The V gene's germline CDR1 is SGHNT and CDR2 YYREEE (reference sequence). The CDR3 has 17 amino acids. V dropped 2 bases and J dropped 7; count of bases not matched to a gene: 10. CDR3 nucleotides: TGTGCCAGCAGCTTTTACCTAGCGGGAGGGTTCGTGAATGAGCAGTTCTTC. As protein: CASSFYLAGGFVNEQFF. Variable domain in full (rest from reference TRBV5-4 and TRBJ2-1): ETGVTQSPTHLIKTRGQQVTLRCSSQSGHNTVSWYQQALGQGPQFIFQYYREEENGRGNFPPRFSGLQFPNYSSELNVNALELDDSALYLCASSFYLAGGFVNEQFFGPGTRLTVL.

This clonotype was found many times. CDR3 nucleotides: TGTGCCAGCAGCTTAGATTACTCCTACGAGCAGTACTTC. Its protein is CASSLDYSYEQYF. V gene TRBV11-2 combines with J gene TRBJ2-7; D gene ambiguous. Germline-derived CDR1 and CDR2 are SGHAT and FQNNGV. The V end lost 0 bases, the J end lost 0 bases, and 3 bases lay between the germline ends. This CDR3 is 13 amino acids long. Together with reference TRBV11-2 and TRBJ2-7, the CDR3 gives the full variable domain: EAGVAQSPRYKIIEKRQSVAFWCNPISGHATLYWYQQILGQGPKLLIQFQNNGVVDDSQLPKDRFSAERLKGVDSTLKIQPAKLEDSAVYLCASSLDYSYEQYFGPGTRLTVT.

This clonotype was recorded at least ten times. The chain uses TRBV13 and TRBJ1-2; D is uncertain. Trimming pared 0 bases from V and 8 bases from J, leaving 13 bases between. The germline V gene encodes CDR1 PRHDT and CDR2 FYEKMQ (reference sequence). The CDR3 covers 14 residues. The CDR3 DNA follows: TGTGCCAGCAGCTTAGGCCGCGACCAAAAGGGCTACACCTTC. Amino acids: CASSLGRDQKGYTF.

As regards this clonotype: A read error may explain this, as a much larger clone is one base away. The V gene is TRBV7-9, the J gene TRBJ2-7; tentative D call: TRBD1 (5 bases). Per germline, CDR1 SEHNR and CDR2 FQNEAQ (reference sequence). This CDR3 is 13 amino acids long. V was cut by 8 bases and J by 6 bases, with 17 bases left in between. The CDR3 bases are TGTGCCAGCTCCAGAGACAGAGCCTGCGAGCAGTACTTC. It yields the protein CASSRDRACEQYF.

Concerning this clonotype: Compared with germline, one end of the junction differs, possibly owing to a read error. As DNA, the CDR3 is TGCGCCAGCAGCTTGGAAAGGTTTAATTCACCCCTCCACTTT. The encoded protein is CASSLERFNSPLHF. The chain is built from TRBV7-2 and TRBJ1-6; the D is unclear. There are 14 residues in the CDR3. Germline V CDR1 and CDR2: SGHTA, FQGNSA.

This clonotype showed up many times. This chain connects TRBV11-2 to TRBJ2-7; tentative D call: TRBD2 (6 bases). Germline lookup yields CDR1 SGHAT and CDR2 FQNNGV. V lost 5 bases and J lost 3, with 11 bases in between. This CDR3 spans 13 amino acids. CDR3 DNA: TGTGCCAGCAGCCCCGGGACTTTCTACGAGCAGTACTTC. Amino acids: CASSPGTFYEQYF. Supplemented by reference TRBV11-2 and TRBJ2-7, the full variable domain reads EAGVAQSPRYKIIEKRQSVAFWCNPISGHATLYWYQQILGQGPKLLIQFQNNGVVDDSQLPKDRFSAERLKGVDSTLKIQPAKLEDSAVYLCASSPGTFYEQYFGPGTRLTVT.

This clonotype was detected a few times. The rearrangement joins TRBV18 to TRBJ1-2; D ambiguous. The CDR3 spans 15 residues. Trimming took 0 bases from V and 0 from J, leaving 8 bases between them. CDR1 and CDR2 from the germline V gene are KGHSH and LQKENI. Written as DNA, the CDR3 is TGTGCCAGCTCACCACCTTCTCTGGCTAACTATGGCTACACCTTC. It encodes CASSPPSLANYGYTF.

This clonotype was seen ten or more times. V and J are TRBV5-5 and TRBJ1-5; 7 positions agree with TRBD1. CDR3 length: 16 amino acids. The germline V gene has CDR1 SGHKS and CDR2 YYEKEE (reference sequence). The V and J ends lost 2 bases and 1 base, in that order; junction bases with no gene match: 6. This CDR3 reads CASSFRGQMSNQPQHF. In DNA form, the CDR3 reads TGTGCCAGCAGCTTTAGGGGGCAAATGAGCAATCAGCCCCAGCATTTT.

In DNA, the CDR3 is TGTGCCAGCAGCTCCTCTAGCACAGATACGCAGTATTTT. It encodes CASSSSSTDTQYF. This rearrangement joins TRBV7-3 to TRBJ2-3; the D is unclear. The CDR3 is made up of 13 amino acids. Germline CDR1 SGHTA, CDR2 FQGTGA. Trimming stripped 4 bases from V and 0 bases from J, with 5 bases between.

This clonotype has at least ten counts. The chain carries TRBV7-8 and TRBJ2-1; tentatively, D is TRBD2 (6 bases). Trimming cost V 2 bases and J 6 bases, with 14 bases left between them. Per germline, CDR1 SGHVS and CDR2 FQNEAQ. The CDR3 loop spans 15 amino acids. CDR3 in amino acids: CASSLLRGRSNEQFF. The CDR3 nucleotides read TGTGCCAGCAGCTTACTACGGGGGAGAAGCAATGAGCAGTTCTTC.

This clonotype was counted many times. The chain uses TRBV7-9 and TRBJ2-3, with TRBD2 matching over 9 bases. Germline assignment: CDR1 SEHNR and CDR2 FQNEAQ (reference sequence). V was pared by 0 bases and J by 3 bases, with 4 bases of the junction left unmatched. There are 16 residues in the CDR3. As DNA, the CDR3 is TGTGCCAGCAGCTTAGCTAGCGGGAGCAGGACAGATACGCAGTATTTT. It encodes CASSLASGSRTDTQYF. Together with reference TRBV7-9 and TRBJ2-3, the CDR3 gives the full variable domain: DTGVSQNPRHKITKRGQNVTFRCDPISEHNRLYWYRQTLGQGPEFLTYFQNEAQLEKSRLLSDRFSAERPKGSFSTLEIQRTEQGDSAMYLCASSLASGSRTDTQYFGPGTRLTVL.

Details on this clonotype: This may stem from a read error, because a much larger clone lies one nucleotide away. This likely comes from a read error, as the CDR3 has no conserved phenylalanine or tryptophan at its end. Because the CDR3's place on the DNA is in doubt, the DNA is left out and the CDR3 is given as listed by TCRdb. The genes are TRBV24-1 and TRBJ2-1; the table's D call of TRBD1 was not tested on the DNA. Including both end residues, the CDR3 is 12 amino acids long. The V gene's germline CDR1 is KGHDR and CDR2 SFDVKD. CDR3 protein: CATSDIGDRWFS.

This clonotype appeared many times. J is TRBJ2-5 and V is TRBV15; D might be TRBD2 (7 bases). Germline V gives CDR1 LNHNV, CDR2 YYDKDF (reference sequence). V gave up 0 bases and J gave up 7 bases, with 12 bases separating them. The CDR3 extends over 14 amino acids. The CDR3 reads CATSRDVRGGTQYF. CDR3 DNA sequence: TGTGCCACCAGCAGAGATGTGAGGGGGGGGACCCAGTACTTC.

The chain uses TRBV27 and TRBJ2-6; 7 bases agree with TRBD2. The length of the CDR3 is 16 residues. The germline V gene encodes CDR1 MNHEY and CDR2 SMNVEV (reference sequence). Unmatched junction bases numbered 15, after V lost 5 bases and J lost 11 bases. The CDR3 DNA reads as TGTGCCAGCAGTCCCGGTTTGGGGGGGACGCCCCACGTCCTGACTTTC. As protein: CASSPGLGGTPHVLTF.

Notes on this clonotype: A much larger clone differs by one base, so this may be a read error. The chain carries TRBV2 and TRBJ2-6, with TRBD2 identical over 7 bases. The CDR3 length is 16 residues. From germline, CDR1 is SNHLY and CDR2 FYNNEI. CDR3 in amino acids: CASARDGQGGANALTF. In DNA, the CDR3 is TGTGCCAGCGCTCGGGACGGCCAGGGAGGGGCCAACGCCCTGACTTTC.

This clonotype was seen more than once but under ten times. The chain has TRBV6-1 and TRBJ1-2; TRBD1 is a possible D gene (5 bases). The germline V and J ends were trimmed by 0 bases and 4 bases, with 12 bases remaining between them. CDR3 length: 15 amino acids. CDR1 and CDR2 from the germline V gene are MNHNS and SASEGT. This CDR3 reads CASSEAPTVPYGYTF. CDR3 nucleotides: TGTGCCAGCAGTGAAGCTCCGACAGTCCCCTATGGCTACACCTTC.

This clonotype appeared a few times. The J gene is TRBJ1-6, the V gene TRBV28; D is possibly TRBD1 (5 bases). V was clipped by 2 bases and J by 7 bases, with 15 bases between them. The germline V gene has CDR1 MDHEN and CDR2 SYDVKM. The CDR3 has 16 residues. CDR3 DNA: TGTGCCAGCAGTTTAGAGCAGGGAAGGGGAAATTCACCCCTCCACTTT. Protein: CASSLEQGRGNSPLHF.

This clonotype was seen a handful of times. The chain recombines TRBV27 with TRBJ1-2; 7 positions agree with TRBD1. Germline CDR1 is MNHEY and CDR2 is SMNVEV (reference sequence). J lost 4 bases, V lost 8 bases, and 7 bases had no gene match. This CDR3 comprises 13 residues. The CDR3 is CASGQEGFYGYTF. DNA of the CDR3: TGTGCCAGCGGACAGGAGGGGTTCTATGGCTACACCTTC.

This clonotype was detected a few times. This may stem from a read error, because a much larger clone lies one nucleotide away. V is TRBV3-1 and J is TRBJ2-7; a weak D match, TRBD2 (5 bases). V lost 2 bases to trimming and J lost 1 base, with 6 bases between them. Germline CDR1 and CDR2: LGHDT and YNNKEL (reference sequence). The CDR3 runs to 13 residues. The CDR3 bases are TGTGCCAGCAGCCAAAGGAGGTCCTACGAGCAGTACTTC. Translation: CASSQRRSYEQYF.

This clonotype was observed at least ten times. The chain couples TRBV28 to TRBJ2-5, with D tentatively TRBD1 or TRBD2 (5 bases each). The V and J ends lost 2 bases and 4 bases respectively, with 11 bases between them. This CDR3 has 14 amino acids. The germline V gene encodes CDR1 MDHEN and CDR2 SYDVKM. The CDR3 sequence: CASSLSSGRETQYF. Written as DNA, the CDR3 is TGTGCCAGCAGTTTAAGTTCGGGACGAGAGACCCAGTACTTC. Complete variable domain (other parts from reference TRBV28 and TRBJ2-5): DVKVTQSSRYLVKRTGEKVFLECVQDMDHENMFWYRQDPGLGLRLIYFSYDVKMKEKGDIPEGYSVSREKKERFSLILESASTNQTSMYLCASSLSSGRETQYFGPGTRLLVL.

There are many counts of this clonotype. The chain couples TRBV24-1 to TRBJ1-2; D is unclear. CDR1 is KGHDR, CDR2 SFDVKD, per germline. The CDR3 is 13 amino acids. Trimming pared 5 bases from V and 4 bases from J, leaving 10 bases between. In DNA form, the CDR3 reads TGTGCCACCAGTGCCGACGGAAGCTATGGCTACACCTTC. Translation gives CATSADGSYGYTF.

This clonotype was counted at least ten times. The V and J genes are TRBV24-1 and TRBJ1-2, with unresolved D. There are 14 residues in the CDR3. Germline V CDR1 and CDR2: KGHDR, SFDVKD. Trimming shortened V by 0 bases and J by 1 base, and 5 bases separated the two germline ends. The CDR3 region is CATSDLKVNYGYTF. The DNA for the CDR3 is TGTGCCACCAGTGATTTGAAGGTTAACTATGGCTACACCTTC.

The chain joins TRBV5-1 to TRBJ1-1, with D tentatively TRBD1 (5 bases). Trimming removed 4 bases at V and 3 bases at J, with 16 bases between. Germline-derived CDR1 and CDR2 are SGHRS and YFSETQ. This CDR3 has 15 amino acids. The CDR3 loop is CASSASGGSYTEAFF. The CDR3 DNA reads TGCGCCAGCAGCGCAAGCGGGGGAAGTTACACTGAAGCTTTCTTT. The full variable domain, rest sourced from reference TRBV5-1 and TRBJ1-1, is KAGVTQTPRYLIKTRGQQVTLSCSPISGHRSVSWYQQTPGQGLQFLFEYFSETQRNKGNFPGRFSGRQFSNSRSEMNVSTLELGDSALYLCASSASGGSYTEAFFGQGTRLTVV.

This clonotype has at least ten counts. V gene TRBV12-3 or TRBV12-4 combines with J gene TRBJ2-3; 8 nucleotides align to TRBD1. The length of the CDR3 is 15 residues. V lost 7 bases, J lost 1 base, and 7 bases stayed unmatched. The CDR3 protein is CASNQDRGGTDTQYF. Written as DNA, the CDR3 is TGTGCCAGCAACCAAGACAGGGGAGGCACAGATACGCAGTATTTT.

For the CDR3, the DNA is TGTGCCAGCAGTTTTCCGACAGGATCGGTCTCCTACAATGAGCAGTTCTTC. Translation gives CASSFPTGSVSYNEQFF. The chain is built from TRBV28 and TRBJ2-1; tentatively, D is TRBD1 (6 bases). The V end lost 3 bases, the J end lost 0 bases, and 15 bases lay between the germline ends. Germline V gives CDR1 MDHEN, CDR2 SYDVKM. The CDR3 length is 17 residues.

Comment on this clonotype: A much larger clone lies a single base off, so this may be a read error. The chain recombines TRBV15 with TRBJ2-7, with 9 bases matching TRBD1. Germline V lookup: CDR1 LNHNV, CDR2 YYDKDF (reference sequence). The CDR3 has 17 residues. Germline trimming cut 0 bases from V and 8 bases from J; bases unmatched to any gene: 14. CDR3 in amino acids: CATSRDPPGTGSAKQYF. CDR3 nucleotide sequence: TGTGCCACCAGCAGAGATCCCCCCGGGACAGGGTCTGCCAAGCAGTACTTC. The whole variable domain, filled in from reference TRBV15 and TRBJ2-7, reads DAMVIQNPRYQVTQFGKPVTLSCSQTLNHNVMYWYQQKSSQAPKLLFHYYDKDFNNEADTPDNFQSRRPNTSFCFLDIRSPGLGDTAMYLCATSRDPPGTGSAKQYFGPGTRLTVT.